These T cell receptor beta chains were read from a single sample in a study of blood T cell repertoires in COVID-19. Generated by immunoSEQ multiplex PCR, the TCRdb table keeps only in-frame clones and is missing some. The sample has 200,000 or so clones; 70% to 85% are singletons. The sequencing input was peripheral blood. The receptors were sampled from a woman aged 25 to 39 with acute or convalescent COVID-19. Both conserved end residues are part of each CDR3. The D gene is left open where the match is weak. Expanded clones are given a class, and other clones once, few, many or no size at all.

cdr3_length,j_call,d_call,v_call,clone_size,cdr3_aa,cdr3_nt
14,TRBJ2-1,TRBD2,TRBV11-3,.,CASSLTSQNNEQFF,TGTGCCAGCAGCTTGACTAGCCAGAACAATGAGCAGTTCTTC
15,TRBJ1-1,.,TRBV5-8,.,CASSLGQVLATEAFF,TGTGCCAGCAGCTTGGGACAGGTTTTGGCAACTGAAGCTTTCTTT
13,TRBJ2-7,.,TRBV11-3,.,CASSLVQGSEQYF,TGTGCCAGCAGCTTGGTTCAGGGGAGCGAGCAGTACTTC
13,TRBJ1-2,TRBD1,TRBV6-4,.,CASRTGWTGGYTF,TGTGCCAGCCGGACAGGGTGGACTGGAGGCTACACCTTC
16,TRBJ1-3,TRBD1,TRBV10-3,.,CAISPGQGSSGNTIYF,TGTGCCATCAGCCCCGGACAGGGGTCCTCTGGAAACACCATATATTTT
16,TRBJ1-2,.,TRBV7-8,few,CASSLAGVQGPGGYTF,TGTGCCAGCAGCTTAGCGGGAGTCCAGGGGCCCGGTGGCTACACCTTC
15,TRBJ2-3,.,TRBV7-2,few,CASSLGQANTDTQYF,TGTGCCAGCAGCTTGGGCCAGGCTAACACAGATACGCAGTATTTT
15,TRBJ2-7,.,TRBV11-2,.,CASSLRGMISSEQYF,TGTGCCAGCAGCTTAAGGGGGATGATATCGTCCGAGCAGTACTTC
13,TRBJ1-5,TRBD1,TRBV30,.,CAWSPQGAQPQHF,TGTGCCTGGAGTCCACAGGGGGCTCAGCCCCAGCATTTT
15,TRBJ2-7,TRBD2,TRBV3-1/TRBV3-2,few,CASSQELAGEYEQYF,TGTGCCAGCAGCCAAGAGCTAGCGGGAGAGTACGAGCAGTACTTC
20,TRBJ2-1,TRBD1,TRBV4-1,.,CASSPKGTGGRLSSYNEQFF,TGCGCCAGCAGCCCGAAAGGGACAGGGGGTCGACTAAGCTCCTACAATGAGCAGTTCTTC
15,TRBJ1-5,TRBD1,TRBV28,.,CASSPDRANHQPQHF,TGTGCCAGCAGCCCTGACAGGGCAAACCATCAGCCCCAGCATTTT
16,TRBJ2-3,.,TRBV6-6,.,CASSYGSRGSTDTQYF,TGTGCCAGCAGTTACGGATCCCGGGGAAGCACAGATACGCAGTATTTT
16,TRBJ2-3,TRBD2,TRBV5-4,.,CASSLPSGRATDTQYF,TGTGCCAGCAGCTTGCCTAGCGGGAGGGCCACAGATACGCAGTATTTT
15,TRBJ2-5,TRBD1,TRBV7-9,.,CASSLLRTGGETQYF,TGTGCCAGCAGCTTATTAAGGACAGGGGGCGAGACCCAGTACTTC
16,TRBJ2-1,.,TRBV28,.,CASSLAEVLLRNEQFF,TGTGCCAGCAGTTTGGCCGAGGTCCTACTGCGCAATGAGCAGTTCTTC
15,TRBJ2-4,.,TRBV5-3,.,CARSFRVLAKNIQYF,TGTGCCAGAAGCTTTCGGGTGCTAGCCAAAAACATTCAGTACTTC